Reported below is one TCR beta chain. This clonotype was counted many times. Its binding antigen is unknown. No quality values exist for individual bases; no much larger clone is one base distant. The sample originates from a study of breast tumors, draining lymph nodes, adjacent tissues (dated by TCRdb to the mid-2010s). Looking at the study overall: In breast cancer patients, the study compared the TCR beta repertoires of tumor, adjacent nontumor tissue and axillary lymph nodes. In human breast cancer, the study set out to evaluate how tumor, surrounding tissue and draining lymph node repertoires relate to one another and whether T cells may move between these sites. General findings and caveats noted by the study authors: A scenario in which most tumor T cells derive from the lymph node and then expand within tumor tissue was judged to be consistent with the data. Tumor T-cell repertoires showed less diversity than lymph node repertoires and more diversity than nontumor tissue repertoires, and tumor T-cell repertoires showed preferential V and J gene usage. The study presented the conclusion that tumor T cells originate in lymph nodes as consistent with a hypothesis, not as something directly demonstrated. The similarity between tumor and nontumor tissue repertoires was significantly greater in luminal-like breast cancer than in basal-like breast cancer.

The axillary draining lymph nodes of breast cancer patients were the source of the lymph node samples. Sequencing used an Illumina HiSeq 2000. Multiplex PCR amplification was used to build the TCR beta chain libraries. High-throughput sequencing was used to analyze the amplified TCR beta chain products. TCRdb cleaned the public reads at Q25 with fastp, built clones with MiXCR and kept in-frame beta chains. Duplicate CDR3 protein sequences are folded into a single record with the most common DNA and genes. For this sample the table gives 200,000 to 250,000 distinct CDR3 sequences, of which about a third were detected only once. Around 1.5% of the sample is in the top ten clones. Sequenced: axillary lymph node tissue. This TCR was recovered from a female donor with breast cancer. Some clones in this sample may be carry-over from other donors' samples.

The nucleotide sequence is TGTGCCTGGAGTTCCCCAGGGGGCTATAATTCACCCCTCCACTTT. This yields the protein CAWSSPGGYNSPLHF. The chain is assembled from TRBV30 and TRBJ1-6, and 7 bases in between align with TRBD1. V lost 2 bases and J lost 3 bases, and the count of bases not matched to a germline gene is 4. CDR1 and CDR2 are read off the germline V gene (reference sequence) as GTSNPN and SVGIG. There are 15 amino acids in the CDR3, from cysteine to phenylalanine inclusive. The entry retains the CDR3 DNA only, 45 bases that are in frame from base 1. The CDR3, completed at both ends by the reference TRBV30 and TRBJ1-6 genes, gives the full variable domain SQTIHQWPATLVQPVGSPLSLECTVEGTSNPNLYWYRQAAGRGLQLLFYSVGIGQISSEVPQNLSASRPQDRQFILSSKKLLLSDSGFYLCAWSSPGGYNSPLHFGNGTRLTVT.